Below, one T cell receptor (beta chain) is given with its context. No antigen is known for it. Each CDR3 protein gets one entry in TCRdb, which reprocessed the 5' RACE reads and gives no DNA. The sample totals about 210,000 distinct CDR3 sequences. The germline V gene encodes CDR1 MNHEY and CDR2 SVGAGI. This CDR3 has 12 residues. The source of the sample is a study of monozygotic twins with inflammatory bowel disease. General study points: The analysis did not separate different T cell subtypes.

This TCR came from a human donor with ulcerative colitis or Crohn's disease, or a healthy co-twin of an affected twin (not recorded which). This chain connects TRBV6-5 to TRBJ2-1; TCRdb gives TRBD1 as the D gene, but with no DNA this cannot be confirmed. The sequenced material came from blood. This CDR3 is CASSYRGHEQFF.